This T cell receptor (beta chain) derives from a study of blood T cell repertoires in COVID-19. Trimming removed 6 bases from V and 6 bases from J; junction bases left unmatched: 3. The CDR3 length is 13 residues. Germline CDR1 and CDR2: LGHDT and YNNKEL (reference sequence). The age range of participants was about 18 to 95 years, with residence in around 22 US areas. Cohorts were determined from participant-reported clinical history. Recovered participants had two consecutive negative NP/OP PCR tests, healthcare professional clearance, or symptom resolution. Original processing notes: Reference gene primers were amplified, and this amplification served to estimate nucleated cell counts. Data came from immunoSEQ multiplex PCR; TCRdb stores just in-frame clones and leaves some out. That table supplies the V and J calls and clone size; D and trimming were determined from the DNA. This sample yields about 160,000 clones, of which around 82% are seen a single time; roughly 20% belongs to the top ten.

The receptor's source is a man between 60 and 70 years old who had recovered from COVID-19. The V and J genes are TRBV3-1 (or the pseudogene TRBV3-2) and TRBJ2-4, with 9 positions matching TRBD1. Sequencing was done on a sample of PBMCs or T cells enriched from blood (not recorded which). The CDR3 region is CASRTQGANIQYF. DNA of the CDR3: TGTGCCAGCAGAACACAGGGGGCAAACATTCAGTACTTC.